The clone carrying this T cell receptor (beta chain) has only a few counts. Trimming removed 3 bases from V and 3 bases from J, with 8 bases in between. The CDR3 is made up of 13 amino acids. Germline CDR1 LNHDA, CDR2 SQIVND (reference sequence). Each CDR3 protein gets one entry after TCRdb re-called the 5' RACE reads with MiXCR. The table records 200,000 to 250,000 distinct CDR3 sequences, about 10% of them present only once. This entry comes from a study of CD8 T cells in ankylosing spondylitis. This chain uses TRBV19 with TRBJ2-5, with no clear D. This clonotype was obtained from a male donor with ankylosing spondylitis or in good health (not recorded which). The sample taken for sequencing was blood, either unsorted or a sorted T cell fraction (not recorded which). The CDR3 is CASSMDREETQYF. CDR3 nucleotides: TGTGCCAGTAGTATGGATCGAGAAGAGACCCAGTACTTC.